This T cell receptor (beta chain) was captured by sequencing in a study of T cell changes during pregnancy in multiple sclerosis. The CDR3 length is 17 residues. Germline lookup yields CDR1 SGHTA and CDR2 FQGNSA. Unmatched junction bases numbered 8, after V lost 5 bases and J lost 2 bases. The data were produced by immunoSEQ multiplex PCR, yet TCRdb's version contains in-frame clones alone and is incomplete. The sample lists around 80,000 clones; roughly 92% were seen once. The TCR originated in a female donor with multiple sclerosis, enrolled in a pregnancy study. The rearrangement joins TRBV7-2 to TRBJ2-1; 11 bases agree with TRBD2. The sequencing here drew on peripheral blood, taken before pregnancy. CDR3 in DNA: TGTGCCAGCAGCATTACGACTAGCGGGGAAACCTACAATGAGCAGTTCTTC. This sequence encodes CASSITTSGETYNEQFF.